The 4 T cell receptor beta chains reported below all come from one sample, sequenced in a study of Ad26.COV2.S vaccination and SARS-CoV-2 variants (dated by TCRdb to the early 2020s). Library preparation employed the immunoSEQ multiplex PCR assay. What TCRdb holds here is the immuneACCESS table cut down to in-frame rearrangements. Part of the clones is not present; checked against another copy, under half of the missing clones reflect an unresolved V gene, and the others are unexplained. A total of about 370,000 clones appear in this sample, 89% of them only once. Clones ranked in the top ten supply under 2% of the sample. The meaning of the sample's treatment or condition label: some 20 received Ad26.COV2.S at low or high dose, single or two shots; about 5 received placebo; per-sample allocation not given. Repertoires of vaccine and placebo recipients were sequenced from samples taken on day 63 after the first injection.

The sequencing here drew on peripheral blood, taken in a trial of Ad26.COV2.S vaccine versus placebo. Receptors were obtained from a person between 18 and 65 years old who received the Ad26.COV2.S COVID-19 vaccine or a placebo.

The V call is TRBV5-1, the J call TRBJ1-1; the match to TRBD1 covers 7 bases. V lost 4 bases, J lost 3 bases, and 15 bases stayed unmatched. CDR1 and CDR2 (germline): SGHRS, YFSETQ. This CDR3 is built from 17 residues. CDR3 region: CASSPRQGILGDTEAFF. For the CDR3, the DNA is TGCGCCAGCAGCCCCAGACAGGGCATCCTAGGGGACACTGAAGCTTTCTTT.

The CDR3 nucleotides are TGTGCCAGCAGCTTGGGGAGGACCTCCTCCTACGAGCAGTACTTC. Protein product: CASSLGRTSSYEQYF. The rearrangement uses TRBV5-6 and TRBJ2-7, with D possibly matching TRBD2 (5 bases). V lost 0 bases, J lost 0 bases, and 10 bases lay in between. This CDR3 contains 15 residues. The V gene's germline CDR1 is SGHDT and CDR2 YYEEEE.

The gene calls are TRBV15 and TRBJ1-2; no clear D gene. Germline-derived CDR1 and CDR2 are LNHNV and YYDKDF (reference sequence). There are 16 residues in the CDR3. Deletions cut 0 bases from V and 4 bases from J, with 15 bases between. The CDR3 sequence: CATSRDLSGRPYGYTF. DNA of the CDR3: TGTGCCACCAGCAGAGATCTGTCGGGAAGGCCCTATGGCTACACCTTC.

The chain is built from TRBV4-1 and TRBJ1-1, with D hard to call. The CDR3 is 12 residues long. Germline lookup yields CDR1 MGHRA and CDR2 YSYEKL. With 2 bases removed from V and 1 base from J, the gap between germline ends came to 2 bases. The CDR3, as DNA: TGCGCCAGCAGCCAACGGAACACTGAAGCTTTCTTT. Translated, it gives CASSQRNTEAFF.